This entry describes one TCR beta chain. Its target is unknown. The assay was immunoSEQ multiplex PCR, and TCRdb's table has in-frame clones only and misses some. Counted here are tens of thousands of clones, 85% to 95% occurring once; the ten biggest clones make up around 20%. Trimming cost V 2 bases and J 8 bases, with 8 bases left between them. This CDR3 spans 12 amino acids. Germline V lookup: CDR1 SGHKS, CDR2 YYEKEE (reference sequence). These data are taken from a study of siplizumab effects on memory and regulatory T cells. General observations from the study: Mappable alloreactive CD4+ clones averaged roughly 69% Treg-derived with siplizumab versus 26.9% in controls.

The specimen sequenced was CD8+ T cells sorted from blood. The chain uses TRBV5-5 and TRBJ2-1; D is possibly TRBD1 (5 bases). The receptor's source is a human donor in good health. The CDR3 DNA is TGTGCCAGCAGCTTAGTCAGGGATGAGCAGTTCTTC. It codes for CASSLVRDEQFF.